This is a list of T cell receptor beta chains from one sample in a study of cytomegalovirus exposure and HLA in healthy donors. Produced via immunoSEQ multiplex PCR; TCRdb's table is partial and in-frame only. The table includes almost 200,000 clones, about 80% detected once. The specimen was PBMCs. Every receptor here comes from a woman aged 25 to 45 in good health and CMV-seropositive. Each CDR3 is given with its conserved first and last residue. The D gene is left open where the match is weak. A row's size may be missing; if present it is once, few, many or a size class.

>NA|NA|TRBJ2-1|TRBV4-1
TGCGCCAGCAGCCAAGAACAGAGCTCCTACAATGAGCAGTTCTTC
CASSQEQSSYNEQFF
>NA|TRBD2|TRBJ2-1|TRBV6-5
TGTGCCAGCAGTCGAGAAGCGGGAAATGAGCAGTTCTTC
CASSREAGNEQFF
>NA|NA|TRBJ2-7|TRBV5-4
TGTGCCAGCAGTTTTAGCGGTAACCCCTACGAGCAGTACTTC
CASSFSGNPYEQYF
>few|NA|TRBJ1-1|TRBV5-1
TGCGCCAGCAGCTTGGATCGGAACACTGAAGCTTTCTTT
CASSLDRNTEAFF
>few|NA|TRBJ1-5|TRBV21-1
TGTGCCAGCAGCAATTTGATCAGTCAGCCCCAGCATTTT
CASSNLISQPQHF
>few|TRBD1|TRBJ1-1|TRBV19
TGTGCCAGTAGCAACAGGGGCGGGGGGTACACTGAAGCTTTCTTT
CASSNRGGGYTEAFF
>NA|NA|TRBJ1-1|TRBV4-1
TGCGCCAGCAGCCAATCTACAGGCGGGAACACTGAAGCTTTCTTT
CASSQSTGGNTEAFF
>once|TRBD2|TRBJ2-2|TRBV4-3
TGCGCCAGCAGCCAAGCGGCGGGGGGGATGTCCGGGGAGCTGTTTTTT
CASSQAAGGMSGELFF
>NA|NA|TRBJ1-5|TRBV6-5
TGTGCCAGCAGTTACTCAAACAAACAGCCCCAGCATTTT
CASSYSNKQPQHF
>NA|NA|TRBJ1-1|TRBV29-1
TGCAGCGTTGTCGGGTCGGATGATTTGCGGACTGAAGCTTTCTTT
CSVVGSDDLRTEAFF
>NA|NA|TRBJ2-7|TRBV29-1
TGCAGCGTTGAGTGGGGGGGGCCTGACGAGCAGTACTTC
CSVEWGGPDEQYF
>once|NA|TRBJ1-2|TRBV15
TGTGCCACCAGCAGAGGGGAGGGGGGGGACGATGGCTACACCTTC
CATSRGEGGDDGYTF
>once|TRBD1|TRBJ2-5|TRBV25-1
TGTGCCAGCAGTGAATTTTCGGGACAGGCTGACGAGACCCAGTACTTC
CASSEFSGQADETQYF
>NA|NA|TRBJ1-4|TRBV6-5
TGTGCCAGCAGTTACGACCAGGGTAATGAAAAACTGTTTTTT
CASSYDQGNEKLFF
>NA|NA|TRBJ2-7|TRBV6-1
TGTGCCAGCAGTGAAGGGGGGCAGGCTACCTACGAGCAGTACTTC
CASSEGGQATYEQYF
>NA|TRBD1|TRBJ1-2|TRBV6-5
TGTGCCAGCAGTCGGACAGGGTGGGGAGGTGGCTACACCTTC
CASSRTGWGGGYTF
>NA|TRBD1|TRBJ1-4|TRBV6-6
TGTGCCACCAGTCAGGGGGAGGTGAATGAAAAACTGTTTTTT
CATSQGEVNEKLFF
>NA|NA|TRBJ1-3|TRBV29-1
TGCAGCGCCTCGGACAGTGGCTCTGGAAACACCATATATTTT
CSASDSGSGNTIYF
>NA|NA|TRBJ2-3|TRBV5-4
TGTGCCAGCAGCTCCCTGAAATTACTTAGCAGCGGAAGCACAGATACGCAGTATTTT
CASSSLKLLSSGSTDTQYF
>NA|NA|TRBJ2-1|TRBV5-6
TGTGCCAGCAGCTTCGGTGCAGCGTCCAAAAGGAAGTTCTTC
CASSFGAASKRKFF
>NA|TRBD2|TRBJ2-1|TRBV10-3
TGTGCCATCACTGATAGCGGGAGGGACAATGAGCAGTTCTTC
CAITDSGRDNEQFF
>NA|NA|TRBJ1-1|TRBV4-1
TGCGCCAGCAGCCTCCATTCCCCCACTGAAGCTTTCTTT
CASSLHSPTEAFF
>NA|NA|TRBJ1-1|TRBV7-9
TGTGCCAGCAGCTTACTCTCTCCCCGGGGAGGAAAGAACACTGAAGCTTTCTTT
CASSLLSPRGGKNTEAFF
>few|NA|TRBJ1-5|TRBV6-6
TGTGCCAGCAGTTACGGAGGCGCTGATCAGCCCCAGCATTTT
CASSYGGADQPQHF
>NA|NA|TRBJ1-4|TRBV11-2
TGTGCCAGCAGCTCACACCTTAATGAAAAACTGTTTTTT
CASSSHLNEKLFF
>NA|NA|TRBJ2-1|TRBV7-6
TGTGCCAGCAGCTTATCACGAACTACGGTTGAGCAGTTCTTC
CASSLSRTTVEQFF
>NA|TRBD1|TRBJ2-5|TRBV5-6
TGTGCCAGCAGCTTGGGCCCTTATATACAGGGGGCAGGGGAGACCCAGTACTTC
CASSLGPYIQGAGETQYF
>few|TRBD1|TRBJ1-2|TRBV6-1
TGTGCCAGCAGTGAGACAGGGATGGGCTATGGCTACACCTTC
CASSETGMGYGYTF
>NA|NA|TRBJ1-2|TRBV12-5
TGTGCTAGTGGTCCGGGTCCAAAGAGGGGCTACACCTTC
CASGPGPKRGYTF
>NA|NA|TRBJ2-7|TRBV7-9
TGTGCCAGCAGCTTAGGAGGAAACTCCTACGAGCAGTACTTC
CASSLGGNSYEQYF
>few|NA|TRBJ1-2|TRBV6-5
TGTGCCAGCAGTTGGAGGGGTGGCTATGGCTACACCTTC
CASSWRGGYGYTF
>NA|NA|TRBJ1-5|TRBV27
TGTGCCAGCAGGCAGGATTGGGGCGATCAGCCCCAGCATTTT
CASRQDWGDQPQHF
>NA|TRBD1|TRBJ2-5|TRBV5-6
TGTGCCAGCAGCTTGGAGGACAGGGGCCAAGAGACCCAGTACTTC
CASSLEDRGQETQYF
>NA|NA|TRBJ1-3|TRBV6-5
TGTGCCAGCAGTTACGAAGGGGCTGGTGGAAACACCATATATTTT
CASSYEGAGGNTIYF
>NA|TRBD2|TRBJ2-5|TRBV5-8
TGTGCCAGCAGCTTTCCAACGGGACTAGCGCAAGAGACCCAGTACTTC
CASSFPTGLAQETQYF
>NA|NA|TRBJ1-2|TRBV25-1
TGTGCCAGCAGTGAATTGGACAGCGTCGGGCTTAACTATGGCTACACCTTC
CASSELDSVGLNYGYTF
>NA|NA|TRBJ1-1|TRBV15
TGTGCCACCAGCAGAGATATACAGGCGAACACTGAAGCTTTCTTT
CATSRDIQANTEAFF
>NA|NA|TRBJ2-7|TRBV5-8
TGTGCCAGCAGCTTGTTTACGCAGAGCCCTAGCTCCTACGAGCAGTACTTC
CASSLFTQSPSSYEQYF
>NA|NA|TRBJ2-7|TRBV11-3
TGTGCCAGCAGCTCTCGAGACGGCGGCAGAAAATCCTACGAGCAGTACTTC
CASSSRDGGRKSYEQYF
>NA|NA|TRBJ2-7|TRBV6-6
TGTGCCAGCAGTTTAAAGGGGTTAAAAGGGGTCTACGAGCAGTACTTC
CASSLKGLKGVYEQYF
>NA|NA|TRBJ2-1|TRBV6-6
TGTGCCAGCAGCCTGTCTGCGGGTTATGCGCAGTTCTTC
CASSLSAGYAQFF
>NA|NA|TRBJ1-2|TRBV2
TGTGGCAGCAGTCCCGGGGGCTATGGCTACACCTTC
CGSSPGGYGYTF
>NA|NA|TRBJ1-1|TRBV4-1
TGCGCCAGCAGCCAAGGAGTGGCAGGCTGGAACACTGAAGCTTTCTTT
CASSQGVAGWNTEAFF
>NA|NA|TRBJ1-6|TRBV6-6
TGTGCCAGCAGCCTTACCAGGGGAAAGGGTAATTCACCCCTCCACTTT
CASSLTRGKGNSPLHF
>NA|TRBD1|TRBJ1-2|TRBV5-1
TGCGCCAGCAGCTTAGTTGTCGGACAGGGAGAGGGCTACACCTTC
CASSLVVGQGEGYTF
>NA|NA|TRBJ1-6|TRBV7-2
TGTGCCAGCAGCTCCGAATCTACAGGGAATAATTCACCCCTCCACTTT
CASSSESTGNNSPLHF
>NA|NA|TRBJ2-1|TRBV2
TGTGCCAGCAGTGAAGGGGGCTCCGATGAGCAGTTCTTC
CASSEGGSDEQFF
>NA|TRBD2|TRBJ2-3|TRBV5-1
TGCGCCAGCAGCTTTAGCGGGAGGTTCCCAGATACGCAGTATTTT
CASSFSGRFPDTQYF
>NA|NA|TRBJ1-3|TRBV11-2
TGTGCCAGCAGCTTAGTAGCCGGGTCTCGGTACCGAAACACCATATATTTT
CASSLVAGSRYRNTIYF
>NA|TRBD1|TRBJ2-7|TRBV7-2
TGTGCCAGCAGCTTCTCCGGGACAGTCTTCGAGCAGTACTTC
CASSFSGTVFEQYF
>once|NA|TRBJ2-3|TRBV9
TGTGCCAGCAGCGTAGCGCAGGGGCCCCCAGATACGCAGTATTTT
CASSVAQGPPDTQYF
>NA|TRBD1|TRBJ1-2|TRBV11-3
TGTGCCAGCAGCTTATTACAGGGGGCAGGCTACACCTTC
CASSLLQGAGYTF
>NA|TRBD1|TRBJ2-7|TRBV9
TGTGCCAGCAGCGTAGGCCCAGGACAGGGGACGTACGAGCAGTACTTC
CASSVGPGQGTYEQYF